The rows below give T cell receptor beta chains drawn from one sample of a study of technical replicates of blood from a handful of donors. Measured with immunoSEQ multiplex PCR; TCRdb has only the in-frame clones, and not every one. This table has more than 75,000 clones, about 94% appearing once. Sequenced: T cells isolated from PBMCs. These receptor sequences come from a human donor in good health. CDR3s include the opening cysteine and the closing phenylalanine or tryptophan.

cdr3_aa,j_call,v_call
CASSEHRDYGYTF,TRBJ1-2,TRBV6-1
CASSQAGNSYEQYF,TRBJ2-7,TRBV4-1
CASSITGTGSEEFF,TRBJ2-1,TRBV9
CASAVLLDNEQFF,TRBJ2-1,TRBV12-5
CASSLEGDKQFF,TRBJ2-1,TRBV5-1
CASSIRGTSSGQFF,TRBJ2-1,TRBV19
CASSLAGGANEKLFF,TRBJ1-4,TRBV7-2
CAIGGLNSYNEQFF,TRBJ2-1,TRBV10-3
CASSPREGGTQYF,TRBJ2-5,TRBV5-1
CASSLRTSLIYEQYF,TRBJ2-7,TRBV5-1
CASGQTRTSGRARQWEQFF,TRBJ2-1,TRBV27